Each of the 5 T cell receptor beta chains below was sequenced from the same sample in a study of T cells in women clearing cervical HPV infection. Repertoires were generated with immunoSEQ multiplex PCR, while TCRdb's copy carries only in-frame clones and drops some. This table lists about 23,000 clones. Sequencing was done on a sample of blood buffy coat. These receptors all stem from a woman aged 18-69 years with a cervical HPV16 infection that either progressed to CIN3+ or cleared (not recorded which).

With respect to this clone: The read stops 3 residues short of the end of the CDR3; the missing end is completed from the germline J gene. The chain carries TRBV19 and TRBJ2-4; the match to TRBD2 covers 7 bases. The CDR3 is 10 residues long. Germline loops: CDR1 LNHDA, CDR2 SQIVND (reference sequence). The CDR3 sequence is CAAGVGGQYF. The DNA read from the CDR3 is TGTGCCGCGGGGGTTGGTGGT. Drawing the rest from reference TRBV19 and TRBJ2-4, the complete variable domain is DGGITQSPKYLFRKEGQNVTLSCEQNLNHDAMYWYRQDPGQGLRLIYYSQIVNDFQKGDIAEGYSVSREKKESFPLTVTSAQKNPTAFYLCAAGVGGQYFGAGTRLSVL.

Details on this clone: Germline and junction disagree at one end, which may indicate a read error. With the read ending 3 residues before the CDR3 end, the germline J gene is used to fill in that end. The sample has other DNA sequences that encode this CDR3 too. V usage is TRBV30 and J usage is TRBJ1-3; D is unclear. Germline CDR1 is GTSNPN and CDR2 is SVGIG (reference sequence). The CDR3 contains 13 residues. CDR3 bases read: TGTGCCTGGAGTGTAGGGTATGGAAACACT. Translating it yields CAWSVGYGNT. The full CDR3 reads CAWSVGYGNTIYF.

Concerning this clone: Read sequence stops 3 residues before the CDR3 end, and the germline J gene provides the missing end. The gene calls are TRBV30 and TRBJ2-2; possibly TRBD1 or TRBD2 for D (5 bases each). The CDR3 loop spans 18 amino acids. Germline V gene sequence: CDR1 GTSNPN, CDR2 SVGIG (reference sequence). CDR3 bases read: TGTGCCTGGAGTATTTTTGGTGTTGGGAGCTCTGGGGCCAACGTG. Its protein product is CAWSIFGVGSSGANV. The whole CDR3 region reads CAWSIFGVGSSGANVLFF. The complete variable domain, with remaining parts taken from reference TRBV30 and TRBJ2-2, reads SQTIHQWPATLVQPVGSPLSLECTVEGTSNPNLYWYRQAAGRGLQLLFYSVGIGQISSEVPQNLSASRPQDRQFILSSKKLLLSDSGFYLCAWSIFGVGSSGANVLFFGEGSRLTVL.

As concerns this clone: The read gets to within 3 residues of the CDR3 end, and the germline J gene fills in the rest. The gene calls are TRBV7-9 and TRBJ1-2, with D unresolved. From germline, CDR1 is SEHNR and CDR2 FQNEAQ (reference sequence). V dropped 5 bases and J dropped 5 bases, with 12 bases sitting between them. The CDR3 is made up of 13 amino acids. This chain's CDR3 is CASSRTDTYGYTF. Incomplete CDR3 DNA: TGTGCCAGCAGCCGCACAGATACTTATGGC. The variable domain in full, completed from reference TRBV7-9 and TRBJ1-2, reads DTGVSQNPRHKITKRGQNVTFRCDPISEHNRLYWYRQTLGQGPEFLTYFQNEAQLEKSRLLSDRFSAERPKGSFSTLEIQRTEQGDSAMYLCASSRTDTYGYTFGSGTRLTVV.

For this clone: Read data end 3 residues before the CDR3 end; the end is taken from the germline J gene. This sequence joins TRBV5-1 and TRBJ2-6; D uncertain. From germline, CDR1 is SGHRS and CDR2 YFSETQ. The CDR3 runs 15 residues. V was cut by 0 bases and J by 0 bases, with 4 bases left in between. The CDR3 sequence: CASSLELSGANVLTF. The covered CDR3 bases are TGCGCCAGCAGCTTGGAGCTCTCTGGGGCCAACGTC.